The 31 T cell receptor beta chains presented below share a single source sample, sequenced in a study of T cells in Graves' hyperthyroidism and ophthalmopathy. TCR beta CDR3 sequences were amplified from RNA transcripts. The TCR CDR3 first-round RT-PCR relied on the HTBI primer set. TCRdb reanalysed the multiplex PCR reads using MiXCR and keeps one entry per CDR3 protein. The sample yields hundreds of thousands of distinct CDR3 sequences, 13% to 15% seen once. The sequenced sample consisted of blood. Receptor source: a woman younger than 35 with Graves' hyperthyroidism.

This clonotype was observed many times. The chain is built from TRBV7-2 and TRBJ2-5; D is ambiguous. In germline, CDR1 is SGHTA, CDR2 FQGNSA. CDR3 length: 12 residues. Trimming stripped 4 bases from V and 0 bases from J, with 3 bases between. CDR3 loop: CASSYYQETQYF. Here the CDR3 DNA reads TGTGCCAGCAGCTACTACCAAGAGACCCAGTACTTC.

This clonotype was seen only a few times. This chain uses TRBV24-1 with TRBJ2-3; 11 nucleotides agree with TRBD2. The CDR3 is made up of 18 amino acids. The germline gives CDR1 KGHDR, CDR2 SFDVKD. The V segment lost 3 bases and the J segment 0 bases; nucleotides outside the gene matches: 7. CDR3: CATSDPGTSGFSTDTQYF. In DNA, the CDR3 is TGTGCCACCAGTGATCCAGGGACTAGCGGTTTTAGCACAGATACGCAGTATTTT.

The rearrangement links TRBV11-3 to TRBJ2-5; no reliable D call. V was pared by 4 bases and J by 3 bases, with 6 bases between. This CDR3 comprises 12 residues. Germline CDR1 and CDR2: SGHNT and YENEEA. The CDR3 protein is CASSSLEETQYF. CDR3 in DNA: TGTGCCAGCAGCTCATTGGAAGAGACCCAGTACTTC.

The sample holds many counts of this clonotype. J is TRBJ2-3 and V is TRBV11-1, with TRBD1 as a possible D gene (5 bases). In germline, CDR1 is SGHAT, CDR2 FQDESV (reference sequence). There are 16 residues in the CDR3. Trimming took 0 bases from V and 0 from J, leaving 10 bases between them. The CDR3 nucleotides are TGTGCCAGCAGCTTAGCGGGGCTAACTAGCACAGATACGCAGTATTTT. It yields the protein CASSLAGLTSTDTQYF.

V usage is TRBV20-1 and J usage is TRBJ2-2, with 9 bases that match TRBD2. The J segment lost 3 bases and the V segment lost 3 bases, leaving 5 bases of the junction unmatched. CDR3 length equals 15 residues. Per germline, CDR1 DFQATT and CDR2 SNEGSKA (reference sequence). CDR3 in DNA: TGCAGTGCTAGTGTAGCGGGAGTGGACACCGGGGAGCTGTTTTTT. Translated, it gives CSASVAGVDTGELFF.

As for this clonotype: A clone one base away is much larger, so this may be a read error. This chain joins TRBV11-2 and TRBJ2-1; no definite D call. Judging by the DNA end, TRBJ2-7 fits better; the J call may be wrong. Germline V gene lookup returns CDR1 SGHAT and CDR2 FQNNGV. The CDR3 is 15 residues long. CDR3 in amino acids: CASSLDLTSYNEQYF. The CDR3 DNA reads TGTGCCAGCAGCTTAGATCTAACCTCCTACAATGAGCAGTACTTC.

This clonotype was counted many times. The CDR3 protein is CASTSPGSGFTDTQYF. The CDR3 bases are TGTGCCAGCACCTCCCCTGGTAGCGGGTTCACAGATACGCAGTATTTT. The chain carries TRBV2 and TRBJ2-3, with 7 bases that match TRBD2. The CDR3 loop spans 16 amino acids. With V trimmed by 7 bases and J by 2 bases, 12 bases remained unmatched. CDR1 and CDR2 (germline): SNHLY, FYNNEI.

This clonotype was seen repeatedly, ten times or more. This chain links TRBV7-3 with TRBJ2-3, with 7 bases identical to TRBD1. Germline CDR1 is SGHTA and CDR2 is FQGTGA. V shed 0 bases and J 2 bases; nucleotides not matched to a gene: 2. This CDR3 spans 15 amino acids. CDR3 amino acids: CASSLTGQPTDTQYF. The CDR3 DNA reads as TGTGCCAGCAGCTTAACGGGACAGCCCACAGATACGCAGTATTTT.

The table lists this clonotype with many counts. The chain links TRBV13 to TRBJ1-1; no definite D call. Between the trimmed V and J ends, which lost 1 base and 0 bases, there was a span of 12 bases. The CDR3 loop spans 16 amino acids. CDR1 is PRHDT, CDR2 FYEKMQ, per germline (reference sequence). CDR3 residues: CASSLVGNGMNTEAFF. CDR3 bases: TGTGCCAGCAGCTTAGTTGGGAATGGTATGAACACTGAAGCTTTCTTT.

This clonotype was counted ten times or more. V gene TRBV12-3 or TRBV12-4 combines with J gene TRBJ2-7, with TRBD2 identical over 11 bases. V was clipped by 5 bases and J by 0 bases; unmatched bases: 9. This CDR3 contains 17 residues. CDR3: CASSETYLAGGSYEQYF. CDR3 bases: TGTGCCAGCAGTGAAACCTATCTAGCGGGAGGCTCCTACGAGCAGTACTTC.

The rearrangement uses TRBV28 and TRBJ1-1, with a tentative D call TRBD1 (5 bases). The germline V and J ends were trimmed by 11 bases and 4 bases, with 14 bases remaining between them. Germline V gene data show CDR1 as MDHEN and CDR2 as SYDVKM. This CDR3 is built from 12 residues. The CDR3 DNA is TGTGCCGGTAAGGGGTTAGGCACTGAAGCTTTCTTT. This gives the protein CAGKGLGTEAFF.

This clonotype was seen at least ten times. The chain has TRBV28 and TRBJ1-4; the match to TRBD1 covers 7 bases. The V gene end was trimmed by 7 bases and the J gene end by 5 bases; junction bases not matched to a gene: 1. This CDR3 spans 12 amino acids. Per germline, CDR1 MDHEN and CDR2 SYDVKM. This CDR3 is CASTRGNEKLFF. The CDR3 DNA sequence: TGTGCCAGCACCAGGGGGAATGAAAAACTGTTTTTT.

This clonotype was seen at least ten times. This chain links TRBV11-2 with TRBJ2-3, with a tentative D call TRBD2 (6 bases). Germline V gene lookup returns CDR1 SGHAT and CDR2 FQNNGV. V lost 4 bases, J lost 1 base, and 21 bases lay in between. There are 18 residues in the CDR3. The CDR3 DNA is TGTGCCAGCAGCTCACCACGATGGGGGAGGAGTGGCACAGATACGCAGTATTTT. This sequence encodes CASSSPRWGRSGTDTQYF.

In nucleotides, the CDR3 is TGTGCCAGTAGTAATTTAGGGTCTAGCGGATACAATGAGCAGTTCTTC. Translation: CASSNLGSSGYNEQFF. The chain has TRBV19 and TRBJ2-1; 7 positions match TRBD2. Germline CDR1 reads LNHDA; CDR2 reads SQIVND (reference sequence). The junction had 10 bases not matched to a gene; V was cut back by 4 bases and J by 4 bases. The CDR3 extends over 16 amino acids.

The chain couples TRBV30 to TRBJ1-1; a weak D match, TRBD1 (6 bases). CDR3 length: 10 amino acids. Germline CDR1 is GTSNPN and CDR2 is SVGIG (reference sequence). Between the trimmed V and J ends, which lost 5 bases and 11 bases, there was a span of 12 bases. The CDR3 sequence: CAWGQGTAFF. The CDR3 DNA sequence: TGTGCCTGGGGGCAGGGGACTGCTTTCTTT.

This clonotype was seen many times. The rearrangement uses TRBV24-1 and TRBJ2-3, with TRBD1 as a possible D gene (6 bases). The CDR3 consists of 17 residues. V shed 2 bases and J shed 5 bases, with 19 bases lying between them. CDR1 and CDR2 (germline): KGHDR, SFDVKD. CDR3 protein: CATSDSPQGVRKDTQYF. For the CDR3, the DNA is TGTGCCACCAGTGATTCCCCACAGGGTGTGAGGAAAGATACGCAGTATTTT.

This clonotype was seen ten or more times. The chain uses TRBV30 and TRBJ1-2; D is possibly TRBD1 (5 bases). Trimming removed 2 bases at V and 11 bases at J, with 15 bases between. Germline V gene sequence: CDR1 GTSNPN, CDR2 SVGIG (reference sequence). The CDR3 is 12 residues long. CDR3 sequence reads: CAWSTQGATYTF. The CDR3 region has the DNA TGTGCCTGGAGTACTCAAGGGGCCACGTACACCTTC.

This clonotype occurred many times. The V call is TRBV7-2, the J call TRBJ2-5; TRBD1 matches 7 bases. Germline trimming cut 4 bases from V and 4 bases from J; bases unmatched to any gene: 6. Germline V lookup: CDR1 SGHTA, CDR2 FQGNSA. The CDR3 spans 14 residues. The CDR3 DNA sequence: TGTGCCAGCAGCTCGCAACAGGGGAGAGAGACCCAGTACTTC. Amino acid sequence: CASSSQQGRETQYF.

The rearrangement links TRBV18 to TRBJ2-6; D remains unclear. The germline gives CDR1 KGHSH, CDR2 LQKENI. The germline V and J ends were trimmed by 0 bases and 4 bases, with 4 bases remaining between them. The CDR3 runs to 14 residues. The CDR3 nucleotides are TGTGCCAGCTCACCACCTGGAGGGGCCAACGTCCTGACTTTC. Protein: CASSPPGGANVLTF.

This clonotype was counted between two and nine times. V is TRBV7-2 and J is TRBJ2-7; TRBD2 matches at 7 bases. The trim removed 3 bases at V and 3 bases at J, leaving 8 bases unmatched. CDR1 SGHTA and CDR2 FQGNSA come from the germline V gene. The CDR3 covers 15 residues. The CDR3 DNA reads TGTGCCAGCAGCTTCGACGCGGGAGTCAACTACGAGCAGTACTTC. As protein: CASSFDAGVNYEQYF.

This clonotype was recorded at least ten times. The chain combines TRBV7-2 with TRBJ1-1; no definite D call. Germline lookup yields CDR1 SGHTA and CDR2 FQGNSA. The CDR3 has 13 amino acids. The germline V and J ends were trimmed by 4 bases and 9 bases, with 15 bases remaining between them. CDR3: CASSSYGPTQAFF. CDR3 DNA: TGTGCCAGCAGCTCGTACGGACCGACGCAAGCTTTCTTT.

There are many counts of this clonotype. The V gene is TRBV28, the J gene TRBJ2-1, with no clear D. With 1 base removed from V and 3 bases from J, the gap between germline ends came to 16 bases. CDR3 length: 17 amino acids. Germline loops: CDR1 MDHEN, CDR2 SYDVKM. Here the CDR3 DNA reads TGTGCCAGCAGTTTATCCCCGGGTGTGCGGCACTACAATGAGCAGTTCTTC. Translation gives CASSLSPGVRHYNEQFF.

This clonotype was counted a single time. The chain uses TRBV18 and TRBJ1-5, with D possibly being TRBD1 (6 bases). The CDR3 loop spans 17 amino acids. From germline, CDR1 is KGHSH and CDR2 LQKENI. V was cut by 1 base and J by 7 bases, with 20 bases left in between. The CDR3 loop reads CASSPQPQVGGRQPQHF. In nucleotides, the CDR3 is TGTGCCAGCTCACCACAGCCCCAGGTTGGGGGGCGGCAGCCCCAGCATTTT.

This clonotype has ten or more counts. The V gene is TRBV5-1, the J gene TRBJ2-3; no clear D gene. Germline V CDR1 and CDR2: SGHRS, YFSETQ. Trimming removed 1 base from V and 5 bases from J, with 5 bases in between. The CDR3 contains 12 residues. DNA of the CDR3: TGCGCCAGCAGCTTGTTTGAAGATACGCAGTATTTT. It translates to CASSLFEDTQYF.

This clonotype has more than one count but fewer than ten. The chain has TRBV20-1 and TRBJ1-1, with D possibly being TRBD1 (6 bases). The CDR3 has 15 residues. V lost 0 bases, J lost 5 bases, and 16 bases lay in between. Germline assignment: CDR1 DFQATT and CDR2 SNEGSKA (reference sequence). This CDR3 reads CSARDPRGPWTEAFF. DNA of the CDR3: TGCAGTGCTAGAGATCCGCGGGGGCCTTGGACTGAAGCTTTCTTT.

The chain couples TRBV6-2 or TRBV6-3 to TRBJ2-3, with TRBD1 as a possible D gene (7 bases). There are 16 residues in the CDR3. The V gene's germline CDR1 is MNHEY and CDR2 SVGEGT. Trimming cost V 0 bases and J 2 bases, with 12 bases left between them. CDR3 protein: CASSYSTGTYTDTQYF. CDR3 in DNA: TGTGCCAGCAGTTACTCGACAGGGACTTACACAGATACGCAGTATTTT.

This clonotype was detected many times. The rearrangement joins TRBV13 to TRBJ2-3; D possibly matches TRBD1 or TRBD2 (6 bases each). V gave up 4 bases and J gave up 2 bases, with 13 bases separating them. Looked up from germline, CDR1 is PRHDT and CDR2 is FYEKMQ (reference sequence). CDR3 size: 15 residues. This chain's CDR3 is CASSCRRGDTDTQYF. CDR3 coding DNA: TGTGCCAGCAGCTGCAGGAGGGGGGACACAGATACGCAGTATTTT.

This chain connects TRBV19 to TRBJ2-7, with D possibly matching TRBD1 (6 bases). Trimming removed 4 bases from V and 1 base from J, with 11 bases in between. The V gene's germline CDR1 is LNHDA and CDR2 SQIVND (reference sequence). There are 14 residues in the CDR3. The DNA of the CDR3 is TGTGCCAGTAGTACCCCAGGGGCATCCTACGAGCAGTACTTC. It specifies CASSTPGASYEQYF. Full variable domain (outside the CDR3, taken from reference TRBV19 and TRBJ2-7): DGGITQSPKYLFRKEGQNVTLSCEQNLNHDAMYWYRQDPGQGLRLIYYSQIVNDFQKGDIAEGYSVSREKKESFPLTVTSAQKNPTAFYLCASSTPGASYEQYFGPGTRLTVT.

This clonotype was seen ten or more times. The CDR3 spells CAWSVTYPIAGTNEQFF. The CDR3 bases are TGTGCCTGGAGTGTCACGTACCCCATAGCGGGAACCAATGAGCAGTTCTTC. The chain uses TRBV30 and TRBJ2-1; 8 bases agree with TRBD2. This CDR3 has 17 amino acids. Germline V CDR1 and CDR2: GTSNPN, SVGIG (reference sequence). Trimming cost V 0 bases and J 6 bases; bases outside gene matches: 13.

The chain has TRBV6-6 and TRBJ2-7; 8 bases match TRBD2. This CDR3 region has 20 residues. Germline CDR1 MNHNY, CDR2 SVGAGI (reference sequence). J was trimmed by 5 bases and V by 2 bases; bases with no gene match: 23. The CDR3 protein is CASSYRAGTRLSRWENEQYF. The DNA for the CDR3 is TGTGCCAGCAGTTACCGAGCCGGGACTAGGCTCAGCCGTTGGGAGAACGAGCAGTACTTC.

This clonotype was seen repeatedly, ten times or more. V usage is TRBV30 and J usage is TRBJ1-2, with D possibly matching TRBD1 (5 bases). This CDR3 is 15 amino acids long. V lost 4 bases and J 4 bases, leaving 19 bases between the germline ends. Germline CDR1 is GTSNPN and CDR2 is SVGIG (reference sequence). The DNA for the CDR3 is TGTGCCTGGAAATTCGGGACTCCCATAACCTATGGCTACACCTTC. It specifies CAWKFGTPITYGYTF.